The 22 T cell receptor beta chains listed next were all sequenced from one sample in a study of blood T cell repertoires in COVID-19. Clones were read by immunoSEQ multiplex PCR, and TCRdb kept only the in-frame ones, dropping some. Among more than 400,000 clones listed, approximately 85% were seen once. Sequenced: peripheral blood. The receptors come from a human donor in a cohort sampled during active COVID-19.

This clone was detected once. This rearrangement joins TRBV29-1 to TRBJ2-2; TRBD2 matches at 8 bases. The CDR3 covers 13 residues. Germline-derived CDR1 and CDR2 are SQVTM and ANQGSEA. Here the CDR3 DNA reads TGCTCTGGGGTAGCGGGAAGCACCGGGGAGCTGTTTTTT. This codes for CSGVAGSTGELFF.

This chain uses TRBV2 with TRBJ2-1, with D tentatively TRBD2 (6 bases). The CDR3 covers 12 residues. Germline V CDR1 and CDR2: SNHLY, FYNNEI. V lost 9 bases and J 10 bases, leaving 16 bases between the germline ends. The CDR3 loop is CASGRGAGEQFF. Written as DNA, the CDR3 is TGTGCCAGTGGGAGAGGGGCGGGGGAGCAGTTCTTC.

For the CDR3, the DNA is TGTGCCAGCAGGCCGACAGGGGGGTATGGCTACACCTTC. Translation gives CASRPTGGYGYTF. The chain uses TRBV6-5 and TRBJ1-2; 9 nucleotides match TRBD1. The germline V gene encodes CDR1 MNHEY and CDR2 SVGAGI. With 6 bases clipped from V and 5 bases from J, the junction kept 4 bases outside the gene matches. This CDR3 is built from 13 residues.

This chain connects TRBV3-1 (or the pseudogene TRBV3-2) to TRBJ2-3; tentative D call: TRBD1 (6 bases). The CDR3 is made up of 15 amino acids. Germline CDR1 is LGHDT and CDR2 is YNNKEL (reference sequence). V was pared by 5 bases and J by 0 bases, with 12 bases between. Here the CDR3 reads CASSITGYSTDTQYF. The CDR3 nucleotides read TGTGCCAGCAGCATCACAGGGTATAGCACAGATACGCAGTATTTT.

J is TRBJ2-7 and V is TRBV7-2; 10 positions match TRBD2. The germline V gene encodes CDR1 SGHTA and CDR2 FQGNSA. Trimming cost V 0 bases and J 5 bases; bases outside gene matches: 4. CDR3 length: 15 amino acids. The CDR3 nucleotides read TGTGCCAGCAGCTTAGCTAGCGGGAGGACCAACGAGCAGTACTTC. Its protein product is CASSLASGRTNEQYF.

The chain employs TRBV6-5 and TRBJ2-7, with D maybe TRBD1 (6 bases). The germline V gene encodes CDR1 MNHEY and CDR2 SVGAGI. V lost 7 bases to trimming and J lost 0 bases, with 16 bases between them. The CDR3 extends over 15 amino acids. The DNA for the CDR3 is TGTGCCAGCAATACCGGGACAAGTGACTCCTACGAGCAGTACTTC. Translated, it gives CASNTGTSDSYEQYF.

As to this clone: Relative to the germline gene, one junction end is altered; a read error may explain this. The chain employs TRBV3-1 (or the pseudogene TRBV3-2) and TRBJ1-1; weak D call: TRBD1 (5 bases). The germline V gene has CDR1 LGHDT and CDR2 YNNKEL (reference sequence). This CDR3 has 11 amino acids. The CDR3 loop reads CASSQRGREVF. The CDR3 region has the DNA TGTGCCAGCAGCCAAAGGGGTCGGGAGGTCTTT.

This chain links TRBV27 with TRBJ1-2; D possibly corresponds to TRBD1 (5 bases). From germline, CDR1 is MNHEY and CDR2 SMNVEV (reference sequence). Trimming removed 4 bases at V and 4 bases at J, with 10 bases between. The CDR3 spans 13 residues. In DNA form, the CDR3 reads TGTGCCAGCAGTTCCAGGGATAGCTATGGCTACACCTTC. Protein product: CASSSRDSYGYTF.

The V gene is TRBV11-2, the J gene TRBJ1-2; weak D call: TRBD1 (5 bases). The CDR3 has 13 amino acids. Trimming shortened V by 5 bases and J by 10 bases, and 17 bases separated the two germline ends. The germline CDR1 and CDR2 sequences are SGHAT and FQNNGV. Here the CDR3 reads CASSLGHQGFYTF. Here the CDR3 DNA reads TGTGCCAGCAGCCTAGGTCATCAGGGTTTCTACACCTTC.

The genes are TRBV28 and TRBJ1-1; 10 nucleotides match TRBD1. The V and J ends lost 8 bases and 5 bases, in that order; junction bases with no gene match: 5. This CDR3 is 13 amino acids long. Germline CDR1 MDHEN, CDR2 SYDVKM. As DNA, the CDR3 is TGTGCCAGCTGGGGGACAGGGGAAACTGAAGCTTTCTTT. Its protein is CASWGTGETEAFF.

The J gene is TRBJ2-7, the V gene TRBV5-4; tentatively, D is TRBD2 (6 bases). Germline CDR1 SGHNT, CDR2 YYREEE (reference sequence). The CDR3 runs to 15 residues. V lost 0 bases and J lost 3, with 13 bases in between. CDR3 nucleotide sequence: TGTGCCAGCAGCTTGGGAGGCGGGACCCGCTACGAGCAGTACTTC. Encoded protein: CASSLGGGTRYEQYF.

The V call is TRBV16, the J call TRBJ1-5; D is ambiguous. Germline-derived CDR1 and CDR2 are KGHSY and FQNENV. The V and J ends lost 0 bases and 5 bases respectively, with 8 bases between them. This CDR3 has 14 residues. The CDR3 DNA reads TGTGCCAGCAGCCAATCGGGAGGCGATCAGCCCCAGCATTTT. It encodes CASSQSGGDQPQHF.

J is TRBJ1-4 and V is TRBV7-9; D not certain. With 10 bases removed from V and 4 bases from J, the gap between germline ends came to 16 bases. The CDR3 has 14 residues. Germline V CDR1 and CDR2: SEHNR, FQNEAQ (reference sequence). The CDR3 DNA reads as TGTGCCACGTATCCCGAGGAGGGTAATGAAAAACTGTTTTTT. Translation gives CATYPEEGNEKLFF.

J is TRBJ2-7 and V is TRBV19, with D perhaps matching TRBD1 (5 bases). CDR3 size: 13 residues. The germline CDR1 and CDR2 sequences are LNHDA and SQIVND (reference sequence). Trimming stripped 4 bases from V and 7 bases from J, with 14 bases between. CDR3 in DNA: TGTGCCAGTAGTAGGGGCTCCAGGGTAGAGCAGTACTTC. Amino acids: CASSRGSRVEQYF.

This clone was picked up a small number of times. The chain joins TRBV30 to TRBJ1-3, with TRBD1 matching 9 bases. The CDR3 loop spans 13 amino acids. CDR1 is GTSNPN and CDR2 is SVGIG in the germline V gene (reference sequence). Trimming removed 5 bases from V and 6 bases from J; junction bases left unmatched: 5. CDR3 bases: TGTGCCTGGGCCTGGGACAGGGAAAACACCATATATTTT. The encoded protein is CAWAWDRENTIYF.

This chain uses TRBV10-2 with TRBJ1-1; a possible D gene is TRBD1 (6 bases). The ends were cut back, 7 bases at V and 2 bases at J, with 14 bases in the middle. CDR1 is WSHSY, CDR2 SAAADI, per germline. The CDR3 is made up of 14 amino acids. The CDR3 reads CASKRDIENTEAFF. The CDR3 bases are TGCGCCAGCAAACGGGACATTGAAAACACTGAAGCTTTCTTT.

The V gene is TRBV11-3, the J gene TRBJ2-1; 10 positions agree with TRBD2. V gave up 1 base and J gave up 9 bases; unmatched junction bases: 6. There are 15 residues in the CDR3. Looked up from germline, CDR1 is SGHNT and CDR2 is YENEEA. Written as DNA, the CDR3 is TGTGCCAGCAGCTTAGGGTCTAGCGGGAGAGGTGAGCAGTTCTTC. This sequence encodes CASSLGSSGRGEQFF.

V and J are TRBV3-1 (or the pseudogene TRBV3-2) and TRBJ1-5, with D perhaps matching TRBD1 (5 bases). Germline assignment: CDR1 LGHDT and CDR2 YNNKEL (reference sequence). V was trimmed by 2 bases and J by 7 bases, leaving 9 bases between them. The length of the CDR3 is 13 residues. The CDR3 protein is CASSQQGSQPQHF. The CDR3 nucleotides are TGTGCCAGCAGCCAACAGGGTTCCCAGCCCCAGCATTTT.

This clone was detected once. The chain uses TRBV19 and TRBJ1-5; the match to TRBD1 covers 7 bases. Trimming took 6 bases from V and 2 from J; bases not matched to a gene: 4. Germline CDR1 is LNHDA and CDR2 is SQIVND (reference sequence). The CDR3 has 14 amino acids. CDR3 in amino acids: CASRVGQGNQPQHF. CDR3 DNA: TGTGCCAGTAGGGTCGGACAGGGCAATCAGCCCCAGCATTTT.

The table lists this clone with a few counts. This chain connects TRBV30 to TRBJ2-7, with TRBD1 as a possible D gene (6 bases). Trimming pared 4 bases from V and 3 bases from J, leaving 10 bases between. This CDR3 is 12 amino acids long. The germline CDR1 and CDR2 sequences are GTSNPN and SVGIG (reference sequence). The CDR3 sequence: CAWTKGDYEQYF. The CDR3 nucleotides read TGTGCCTGGACTAAGGGGGACTACGAGCAGTACTTC.

This clone was found once. The sample has other DNA sequences that encode this CDR3 too. The rearrangement joins TRBV7-3 to TRBJ2-3; 7 bases are shared with TRBD2. The CDR3 covers 16 residues. Trimming at V came to 4 bases and at J to 0 bases, leaving 7 bases not matched to a gene. Germline V gene data show CDR1 as SGHTA and CDR2 as FQGTGA. The DNA for the CDR3 is TGTGCCAGCAGCTCCGTATCGGGAGGAAGCACAGATACGCAGTATTTT. Encoded protein: CASSSVSGGSTDTQYF.

The rearrangement links TRBV19 to TRBJ2-7; D may be TRBD1 (7 bases). Trimming cost V 5 bases and J 0 bases, with 14 bases left between them. Germline lookup yields CDR1 LNHDA and CDR2 SQIVND (reference sequence). The CDR3 is 15 residues long. The CDR3 spells CASSAGTAPSYEQYF. CDR3 bases: TGTGCCAGTAGTGCGGGGACAGCACCCTCCTACGAGCAGTACTTC. The variable domain in full, with the rest retrieved from reference TRBV19 and TRBJ2-7, is DGGITQSPKYLFRKEGQNVTLSCEQNLNHDAMYWYRQDPGQGLRLIYYSQIVNDFQKGDIAEGYSVSREKKESFPLTVTSAQKNPTAFYLCASSAGTAPSYEQYFGPGTRLTVT.